This entry is about one TCR beta chain. The data stem from a study of PD-L1 blockade in urothelial cancer. Overall study: After treatment start, blood was analyzed at 3 weeks (second dose) and at 6 weeks.

The method was immunoSEQ multiplex PCR; TCRdb's version includes in-frame clones alone and lacks a portion of them. The table has about 55,000 clones, roughly 84% seen once. As for time point: pretreatment peripheral blood. The CDR3 is 14 amino acids. Germline CDR1 reads WNHNN; CDR2 reads SYGVQD (reference sequence). The germline V and J ends were trimmed by 3 bases and 4 bases, with 12 bases remaining between them. The clonotype originates from a man aged 50-60 years with urothelial cancer. The chain joins TRBV10-1 to TRBJ1-2; maybe TRBD1 (5 bases). This specimen consisted of PBMCs, obtained around atezolizumab (anti-PD-L1) treatment. The CDR3 nucleotides are TGCGCCAGCAGTGAAGGTGCGGACACCTATGGCTACACCTTC. As protein: CASSEGADTYGYTF.